The clone carrying this TCR beta chain showed up just once. Using immunoSEQ multiplex PCR, the repertoire was profiled, and TCRdb retains in-frame clones only, with some absent. Of approximately 510,000 clones detected, 79% appear once; the ten largest clones hold approximately 12%. The sample belongs to a study of shared clonotypes between healthy human individuals. The CDR3 is 14 amino acids. Germline trimming cut 5 bases from V and 8 bases from J; bases unmatched to any gene: 9. Looked up from germline, CDR1 is SNHLY and CDR2 is FYNNEI. This clonotype was obtained from a woman in her 40s in good health. Some clones in this sample may be carry-over from other donors' samples. Sequenced: PBMCs. This rearrangement joins TRBV2 to TRBJ2-4; 7 bases match TRBD1. CDR3 residues: CASSPLTGRDIQYF. DNA of the CDR3: TGTGCCAGCAGTCCCTTGACAGGGAGAGACATTCAGTACTTC.